The 25 T cell receptor beta chains below come from one sample, sequenced in a study of blood T cell repertoires in COVID-19. Using immunoSEQ multiplex PCR, the repertoire was profiled, and TCRdb retains in-frame clones only, with some absent. There are 20,000 to 25,000 clones in the sample; 70% to 90% occur only once, and around 11% lies in the top ten. Specimen: peripheral blood. Every receptor here comes from a human donor in a cohort sampled during active COVID-19. The donor label of this sample is uncertain.

CDR3 amino acids: CASTGTVRAKNIQYF. DNA for the CDR3: TGTGCCAGCACCGGGACAGTGAGAGCCAAAAACATTCAGTACTTC. This sequence joins TRBV21-1 and TRBJ2-4; the D call TRBD1 from the table was never checked on the DNA. TRBV21-1 corresponds to a pseudogene. This CDR3 region has 15 residues.

V gene TRBV15 combines with J gene TRBJ2-6, with 9 bases lining up with TRBD2. The germline CDR1 and CDR2 sequences are LNHNV and YYDKDF (reference sequence). V shed 5 bases, J shed 0 bases, and the junction held 5 bases outside the gene matches. This CDR3 spans 17 amino acids. Written as DNA, the CDR3 is TGTGCCACCAGCGTGGCGGGAGGGCCCTCTGGGGCCAACGTCCTGACTTTC. Residues: CATSVAGGPSGANVLTF.

The chain carries TRBV19 and TRBJ1-5; a possible D gene is TRBD1 (5 bases). This CDR3 region has 13 residues. Germline-derived CDR1 and CDR2 are LNHDA and SQIVND (reference sequence). The V end was cut by 5 bases, the J end by 3 bases, with 8 bases between. In nucleotides, the CDR3 is TGTGCCAGTAGTCGGGGGAACAATCAGCCCCAGCATTTT. Its protein is CASSRGNNQPQHF. Drawing the rest from reference TRBV19 and TRBJ1-5, the complete variable domain is DGGITQSPKYLFRKEGQNVTLSCEQNLNHDAMYWYRQDPGQGLRLIYYSQIVNDFQKGDIAEGYSVSREKKESFPLTVTSAQKNPTAFYLCASSRGNNQPQHFGDGTRLSIL.

V and J are TRBV5-4 and TRBJ2-4; 8 bases are a match to TRBD1. From germline, CDR1 is SGHNT and CDR2 YYREEE (reference sequence). The ends lost 0 bases at V and 4 bases at J; junction bases unmatched: 3. The CDR3 extends over 15 amino acids. This CDR3 reads CASSLDRGEKNIQYF. The CDR3 region has the DNA TGTGCCAGCAGCTTGGACAGGGGGGAGAAAAACATTCAGTACTTC.

This chain connects TRBV20-1 to TRBJ1-4, with TRBD1 matching 10 bases. V shed 3 bases, J shed 7 bases, and the junction held 11 bases outside the gene matches. Germline V gene lookup returns CDR1 DFQATT and CDR2 SNEGSKA (reference sequence). The CDR3 has 16 amino acids. The DNA for the CDR3 is TGCAGTGCTAGTTTGGACAGGGGGAGGTGGAGTGAAAAACTGTTTTTT. Its protein is CSASLDRGRWSEKLFF.

The chain recombines TRBV3-1 (or the pseudogene TRBV3-2) with TRBJ2-7, with a weak D call TRBD1 (6 bases). Trimming left V 4 bases short and J 4 bases short, with 14 bases between. The CDR3 totals 14 residues. Per the germline V gene, CDR1 is LGHDT and CDR2 is YNNKEL (reference sequence). The CDR3 loop reads CASSRQTGGYEQYF. The DNA for the CDR3 is TGTGCCAGCAGCCGACAGACAGGCGGGTACGAGCAGTACTTC.

On this clone itself: The junction differs from germline at one of its ends, possibly a read error. The CDR3 sequence is CATSLRWREVCEHRGAVF. CDR3 DNA sequence: TGTGCCACCTCACTGAGGTGGCGGGAGGTCTGCGAACACCGGGGAGCTGTTTTT. The chain employs TRBV6-8 and TRBJ2-2, with 8 bases that match TRBD2. The germline V gene encodes CDR1 MNHGY and CDR2 SAAAGT. This CDR3 comprises 18 residues.

The rearrangement joins TRBV5-4 to TRBJ2-5, with D perhaps TRBD2 (6 bases). The CDR3 loop spans 16 amino acids. Per the germline V gene, CDR1 is SGHNT and CDR2 is YYREEE (reference sequence). V was pared by 0 bases and J by 3 bases, with 15 bases between. The CDR3 DNA follows: TGTGCCAGCAGCTTGGTTTCGGGAGCTGGAGAAGAGACCCAGTACTTC. Its translation: CASSLVSGAGEETQYF.

The chain links TRBV24-1 to TRBJ2-1; 10 nucleotides line up with TRBD1. This CDR3 comprises 15 residues. V trimming: 4 bases; J trimming: 5 bases; junction bases outside the gene matches: 4. Germline CDR1 KGHDR, CDR2 SFDVKD. The CDR3 spells CATSDPGTGDNEQFF. The CDR3 DNA reads as TGTGCCACCAGTGACCCAGGGACAGGGGACAATGAGCAGTTCTTC.

This clone has a single count. The chain uses TRBV6-1 and TRBJ2-7; D gene unclear. The CDR3 is made up of 14 amino acids. Trimming removed 2 bases from V and 2 bases from J, with 10 bases in between. CDR1 is MNHNS and CDR2 is SASEGT in the germline V gene. DNA of the CDR3: TGTGCCAGCAGTGAATTCAGCGCGACCTACGAGCAGTACTTC. Its translation: CASSEFSATYEQYF.

The J gene is TRBJ2-1, the V gene TRBV5-4; 8 nucleotides match TRBD1. There are 18 residues in the CDR3. Germline CDR1 SGHNT, CDR2 YYREEE (reference sequence). V dropped 0 bases and J dropped 2; count of bases not matched to a gene: 10. CDR3 sequence: CASSLDRGLTATYNEQFF. CDR3 DNA sequence: TGTGCCAGCAGCTTGGACAGGGGGTTAACCGCGACCTACAATGAGCAGTTCTTC.

The V gene is TRBV2, the J gene TRBJ2-5, with 10 nucleotides matching TRBD1. V lost 4 bases to trimming and J lost 2 bases; unmatched junction nucleotides: 4. The CDR3 length is 15 residues. Germline V gene sequence: CDR1 SNHLY, CDR2 FYNNEI. CDR3 residues: CASSGDRGRQETQYF. Here the CDR3 DNA reads TGTGCCAGCAGTGGGGACAGGGGAAGGCAAGAGACCCAGTACTTC.

This clone was picked up one time. The rearrangement uses TRBV27 and TRBJ2-7; 10 nucleotides match TRBD2. The V gene end was trimmed by 8 bases and the J gene end by 0 bases; junction bases not matched to a gene: 13. The CDR3 is 17 residues long. Germline V gene data show CDR1 as MNHEY and CDR2 as SMNVEV (reference sequence). Here the CDR3 reads CASSAASGRPSSYEQYF. The CDR3 DNA reads as TGTGCCAGCTCGGCGGCTAGCGGGAGACCGAGCTCCTACGAGCAGTACTTC.

This clone was seen a single time. The V and J genes are TRBV27 and TRBJ1-2; the match to TRBD1 covers 8 bases. CDR1 and CDR2 (germline): MNHEY, SMNVEV (reference sequence). This CDR3 contains 16 residues. The V gene end was trimmed by 4 bases and the J gene end by 6 bases; junction bases not matched to a gene: 13. DNA for the CDR3: TGTGCCAGCAGTTCCAACCCAGGTGGACAGGGACATGGCTACACCTTC. This gives the protein CASSSNPGGQGHGYTF.

This clone was observed a single time. The chain combines TRBV30 with TRBJ1-2, with TRBD1 matching 10 bases. The ends lost 4 bases at V and 6 bases at J; junction bases unmatched: 2. Germline V CDR1 and CDR2: GTSNPN, SVGIG (reference sequence). The CDR3 covers 12 residues. The CDR3 DNA reads as TGTGCCTGGAAAGACAGGGGGCATGGCTACACCTTC. Protein sequence: CAWKDRGHGYTF.

This sequence joins TRBV5-8 and TRBJ1-5; D unresolved. CDR1 is SGHTS, CDR2 YDEGEE, per germline. The CDR3 has 11 residues. V was shortened by 3 bases and J by 7 bases, with 5 bases between the two germline ends. Here the CDR3 reads CASSSGQPQHF. The CDR3 bases are TGTGCCAGCAGCTCGGGACAGCCCCAGCATTTT.

This chain joins TRBV5-1 and TRBJ1-1, with D possibly matching TRBD1 (6 bases). Per germline, CDR1 SGHRS and CDR2 YFSETQ. CDR3 size: 13 residues. Trimming shortened V by 4 bases and J by 8 bases, and 15 bases separated the two germline ends. As DNA, the CDR3 is TGCGCCAGCAGCCAAGTTCCTACAGGGGAAGCTTTCTTT. Amino acid sequence: CASSQVPTGEAFF.

The chain couples TRBV3-1 (or the pseudogene TRBV3-2) to TRBJ1-4, with 8 bases matching TRBD1. The trim removed 4 bases at V and 10 bases at J, leaving 11 bases unmatched. Germline lookup yields CDR1 LGHDT and CDR2 YNNKEL (reference sequence). The CDR3 extends over 15 amino acids. The CDR3 DNA follows: TGTGCCAGCAGCCCCACAGGGGGTCCTAATTCAAAACTGTTTTTT. Translating gives CASSPTGGPNSKLFF.

This clone appeared a single time. The genes are TRBV6-5 and TRBJ1-2; TRBD1 aligns across 7 bases. Germline trimming cut 6 bases from V and 2 bases from J; bases unmatched to any gene: 9. The CDR3 is 15 residues long. From germline, CDR1 is MNHEY and CDR2 SVGAGI. The CDR3 loop reads CASSLTGARNYGYTF. DNA for the CDR3: TGTGCCAGCAGCCTTACAGGGGCGAGAAACTATGGCTACACCTTC.

This chain links TRBV2 with TRBJ1-5, with D possibly TRBD1 on 5 matching bases. The CDR3 runs 15 residues. The V and J ends lost 1 base and 6 bases respectively, with 13 bases between them. Germline V gives CDR1 SNHLY, CDR2 FYNNEI. The DNA for the CDR3 is TGTGCCAGCAGTGAAGGTAGGCAGGGAGGTCAGCCCCAGCATTTT. Its translation is CASSEGRQGGQPQHF.

The rearrangement links TRBV6-6 to TRBJ1-5; 7 bases are a match to TRBD1. Trimming cost V 3 bases and J 4 bases; bases outside gene matches: 9. Germline V gene data show CDR1 as MNHNY and CDR2 as SVGAGI (reference sequence). This CDR3 region has 16 residues. CDR3 sequence: CASSYTPTGVNQPQHF. The DNA for the CDR3 is TGTGCCAGCAGTTATACCCCTACAGGGGTTAATCAGCCCCAGCATTTT.

The V gene is TRBV30, the J gene TRBJ1-1; unclear D gene. V lost 0 bases and J 3 bases, leaving 17 bases between the germline ends. The CDR3 covers 16 residues. CDR1 is GTSNPN and CDR2 is SVGIG in the germline V gene (reference sequence). The CDR3 spells CAWSVARAWRDTEAFF. CDR3 DNA sequence: TGTGCCTGGAGTGTCGCGAGGGCCTGGCGGGACACTGAAGCTTTCTTT.

The chain carries TRBV7-9 and TRBJ2-7; 16 bases are a match to TRBD2. CDR1 is SEHNR, CDR2 FQNEAQ, per germline (reference sequence). The length of the CDR3 is 16 residues. V trimming: 4 bases; J trimming: 6 bases; junction bases outside the gene matches: 6. CDR3 region: CASSSGLAGGPGEQYF. Written as DNA, the CDR3 is TGTGCCAGCAGCTCGGGACTAGCGGGAGGGCCTGGCGAGCAGTACTTC.

This chain connects TRBV2 to TRBJ1-1; D is undetermined. V was cut by 4 bases and J by 8 bases, with 5 bases left in between. The V gene's germline CDR1 is SNHLY and CDR2 FYNNEI. The CDR3 is 10 amino acids. The DNA of the CDR3 is TGTGCCAGCAGTGTCTCCGAAGCTTTCTTT. Amino acids: CASSVSEAFF.

The chain employs TRBV12-3 or TRBV12-4 and TRBJ2-1; possible D gene TRBD1, 5 bases. The V end was cut by 2 bases, the J end by 9 bases, with 11 bases between. The CDR3 consists of 13 residues. Here the CDR3 DNA reads TGTGCCAGCAGTTTACAGGGTCGAGGTGAGCAGTTCTTC. Its protein product is CASSLQGRGEQFF.